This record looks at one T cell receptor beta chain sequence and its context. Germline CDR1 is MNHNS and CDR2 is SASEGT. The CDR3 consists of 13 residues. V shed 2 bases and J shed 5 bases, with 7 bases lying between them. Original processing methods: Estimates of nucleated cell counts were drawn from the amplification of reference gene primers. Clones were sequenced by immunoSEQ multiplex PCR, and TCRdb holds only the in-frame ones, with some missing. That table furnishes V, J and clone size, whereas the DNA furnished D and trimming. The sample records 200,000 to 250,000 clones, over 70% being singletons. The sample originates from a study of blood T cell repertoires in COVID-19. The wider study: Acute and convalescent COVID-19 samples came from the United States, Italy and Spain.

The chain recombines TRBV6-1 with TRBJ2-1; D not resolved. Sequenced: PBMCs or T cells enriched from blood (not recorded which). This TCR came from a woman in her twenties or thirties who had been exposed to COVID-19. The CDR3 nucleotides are TGTGCCAGCAGTGAACCAGTCAACAATGAGCAGTTCTTC. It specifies CASSEPVNNEQFF.